One TCR beta chain is described in this entry. Its antigen remains unidentified. MiXCR, applied by TCRdb to the RT-PCR reads, yields one record per CDR3 protein. The table shows around 750,000 distinct CDR3 sequences, with 21% occurring only once. The data were obtained in a study of response to subunit inactivated influenza vaccine. Study results and caveats: Few additional T cells are recruited per seasonal influenza vaccination, authors suggested.

Trimming removed 8 bases from V and 3 bases from J, with 21 bases in between. The CDR3 sequence is 16 residues long. The germline V gene has CDR1 MNHEY and CDR2 SMNVEV (reference sequence). This sample comprised PBMCs from blood, obtained 5 days after vaccination. The origin of this receptor is a man aged 50 to 60 who received an inactivated influenza vaccine. The V and J genes are TRBV27 and TRBJ2-3, with TRBD2 as a possible D gene (5 bases). The chain's CDR3 is CASSRAVGVRTDTQYF. CDR3 nucleotide sequence: TGTGCCAGCTCTCGAGCCGTGGGAGTACGGACAGATACGCAGTATTTT.